Sequencing of this T cell receptor (beta chain) was carried out in a study of glioma-infiltrating T cells after dendritic cell vaccination (dated by TCRdb to the mid-2010s). Describing the broader study: The cohort comprised approximately 15 glioblastoma patients from Phase I and II dendritic cell vaccination trials, 9 newly diagnosed and 6 with recurrent disease. In glioblastoma patients vaccinated with dendritic cells, deep sequencing of TCR beta CDR3 regions served to measure the amount of tumor-infiltrating lymphocytes and to compare repertoires between tumor and blood. The vaccine consisted of monocyte-derived dendritic cells cultured less than nine days with IL-4 and GM-CSF, then pulsed overnight with autologous tumor lysate. Each patient got three intradermal injections of the dendritic cell vaccine, spaced at biweekly intervals, in the arm below the axilla. Between about 2002 and 2013, patients were given autologous tumor lysate-pulsed dendritic cell vaccination. Survival after dendritic cell vaccination was correlated with TCR sequencing metrics, such as TIL content and the overlap between tumor and blood repertoires.

Using the immunoSEQ assay, TCRB CDR3 regions were amplified from approximately 2.1 micrograms of genomic DNA, or from all available DNA when less than that was on hand. The multiplex PCR relied on 60 forward primers for TCR V beta segments and 13 reverse primers for J beta segments. To estimate reads per starting template, synthetic control templates were spiked into each sample at limiting dilution. The Illumina HiSeq System generated sequencing reads of 87 bp. Turning to the authors' computational methods: PCR and sequencing errors were removed by a nearest neighbor algorithm that merged closely related sequences. TCR overlap was measured as the percentage of unique tumor TCR beta sequences also present in the same patient's peripheral blood. TCRdb provides this immuneACCESS table in a form limited to in-frame rearrangements. Some clones are lacking; in checked studies, under half of them reflect an unresolved V gene, and why the rest are absent is not known. That table furnishes V, J and clone size, whereas the DNA furnished D and trimming. The sample contains about 87,000 clones, about 90% of them found a single time. Approximately 3% of the sample belongs to the ten largest clones.

Concerning this clone itself: The clone's antigen remains unknown. No base quality values were provided; no much bigger clone lies one nucleotide off.

V drops 5 bases and J drops 5 bases, leaving 18 bases in between. From a lookup of the germline V gene, CDR1 and CDR2 are LGHNT and FRNRAP. The CDR3 runs 15 residues from the cysteine to the phenylalanine. CDR3 DNA only is kept here, 45 bases in frame from base 1. Patients were selected on the basis of adequate residual fresh-frozen tumor tissue and more than two years of available survival data. Although molecular status otherwise differed among the glioblastoma patients, no patient had an isocitrate dehydrogenase mutation. PBMC collection took place before vaccination, two weeks after the third vaccination, and at tumor progression if progression occurred. Genomic DNA was extracted with the Qiagen DNeasy Blood extraction Kit. Beyond this particular receptor, the publication reports: TCR clonality showed no direct relationship with survival, which suggests that a diverse polyclonal response may be important. The three-group TCR overlap response model was characterized as speculative, and prospective validation of the model was stated to be required. The cohort was small and heterogeneous, few patients had complete blood and tumor sets, and even fewer had initial-recurrent tumor pairs. After dendritic cell vaccination, a higher estimated pretreatment TIL content predicted longer time to progression and overall survival.

This clonotype was obtained from a human donor with glioblastoma. The receptor chain draws on TRBV12-5 and TRBJ2-5, with TRBD1 perhaps the D gene, on 5 matching bases. The sample was blood, taken before dendritic cell vaccination. Read as DNA, the sequence is TGTGCTAGTGGTCCTCCGGACATGCATATGGAGACCCAGTACTTC. The translation is CASGPPDMHMETQYF.